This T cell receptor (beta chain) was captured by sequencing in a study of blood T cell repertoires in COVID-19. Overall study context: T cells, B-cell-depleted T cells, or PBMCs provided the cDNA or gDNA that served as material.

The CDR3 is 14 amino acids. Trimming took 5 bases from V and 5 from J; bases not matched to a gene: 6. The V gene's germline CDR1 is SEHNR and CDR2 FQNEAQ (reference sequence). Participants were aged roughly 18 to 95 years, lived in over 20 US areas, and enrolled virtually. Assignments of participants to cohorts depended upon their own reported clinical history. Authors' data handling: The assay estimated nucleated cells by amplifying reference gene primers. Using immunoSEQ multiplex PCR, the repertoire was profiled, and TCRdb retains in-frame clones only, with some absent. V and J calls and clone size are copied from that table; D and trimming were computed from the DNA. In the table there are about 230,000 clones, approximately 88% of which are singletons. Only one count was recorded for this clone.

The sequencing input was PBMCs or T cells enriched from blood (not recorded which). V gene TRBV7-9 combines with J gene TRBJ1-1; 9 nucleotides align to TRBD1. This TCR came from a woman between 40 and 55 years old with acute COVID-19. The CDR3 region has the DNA TGTGCCAGCAGCCGGACAGGGGTCACGACTGAAGCTTTCTTT. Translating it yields CASSRTGVTTEAFF.